These 16 T cell receptor beta chains originate from one sample sequenced in a study of cytomegalovirus exposure and HLA in healthy donors. Generated by immunoSEQ multiplex PCR, the TCRdb table keeps only in-frame clones and is missing some. There are under 200,000 clones in the sample; roughly 96% occur only once, and about 0.89% lies in the top ten. The sample taken for sequencing was PBMCs. Source of these receptors: a woman between 18 and 30 years old in good health and CMV-seronegative.

V and J are TRBV13 and TRBJ2-4; 8 nucleotides match TRBD2. Germline V gene sequence: CDR1 PRHDT, CDR2 FYEKMQ (reference sequence). This CDR3 contains 16 residues. Trimming removed 0 bases from V and 5 bases from J; junction bases left unmatched: 6. For the CDR3, the DNA is TGTGCCAGCAGCTTAGGCGTCGGGGGGGGCGAAAACATTCAGTACTTC. Translating gives CASSLGVGGGENIQYF.

The chain carries TRBV27 and TRBJ2-1; possibly TRBD1 for D (5 bases). Germline CDR1 reads MNHEY; CDR2 reads SMNVEV (reference sequence). Trimming shortened V by 6 bases and J by 5 bases, and 17 bases separated the two germline ends. This CDR3 contains 15 residues. CDR3 loop: CASSPVWQGHNEQFF. The DNA of the CDR3 is TGTGCCAGCAGCCCGGTATGGCAGGGTCACAATGAGCAGTTCTTC.

The chain recombines TRBV9 with TRBJ1-2; no firm D call. The V gene's germline CDR1 is SGDLS and CDR2 YYNGEE. The CDR3 extends over 13 amino acids. V lost 0 bases, J lost 4 bases, and 7 bases lay in between. CDR3 in amino acids: CASSVGGSYGYTF. The CDR3 nucleotides are TGTGCCAGCAGCGTAGGCGGAAGCTATGGCTACACCTTC.

This clone was seen just once. This chain joins TRBV5-4 and TRBJ1-5; TRBD1 is a possible D gene (6 bases). Trimming cost V 4 bases and J 9 bases, with 26 bases left between them. The CDR3 is 17 residues long. Germline CDR1 and CDR2: SGHNT and YYREEE (reference sequence). CDR3 nucleotide sequence: TGTGCCAGCAGCCTTGGGTCGAAAGGGGGAGCCTCCGGGCCCCAGCATTTT. Amino acid sequence: CASSLGSKGGASGPQHF.

The chain joins TRBV4-3 to TRBJ1-6; 9 nucleotides align to TRBD1. CDR1 LGHNA and CDR2 YSLEER come from the germline V gene. The CDR3 is 15 amino acids. The junction had 0 bases not matched to a gene; V was cut back by 1 base and J by 5 bases. CDR3 sequence reads: CASSQGTGDNSPLHF. Here the CDR3 DNA reads TGCGCCAGCAGCCAAGGGACAGGGGATAATTCACCCCTCCACTTT.

The chain recombines TRBV11-3 with TRBJ1-1; 9 bases are a match to TRBD1. This CDR3 spans 14 amino acids. Germline V lookup: CDR1 SGHNT, CDR2 YENEEA. Trimming took 4 bases from V and 5 from J; bases not matched to a gene: 5. CDR3 DNA sequence: TGTGCCAGCAGCTCCGGGACAGGGAAAACTGAAGCTTTCTTT. Its translation is CASSSGTGKTEAFF.

The rearrangement uses TRBV6-5 and TRBJ1-4, with 10 positions matching TRBD1. The CDR3 length is 12 residues. V shed 8 bases, J shed 8 bases, and the junction held 2 bases outside the gene matches. CDR1 is MNHEY and CDR2 is SVGAGI in the germline V gene. The CDR3 protein is CASGQGDEKLFF. CDR3 coding DNA: TGTGCCAGCGGACAGGGGGACGAAAAACTGTTTTTT.

The rearrangement links TRBV14 to TRBJ1-5; D gene unclear. The length of the CDR3 is 12 residues. Germline lookup yields CDR1 SGHDN and CDR2 FVKESK. V was shortened by 4 bases and J by 4 bases, with 5 bases between the two germline ends. CDR3 DNA sequence: TGTGCCAGCAGCCGGACTAATCAGCCCCAGCATTTT. It is translated as CASSRTNQPQHF.

This rearrangement joins TRBV5-1 to TRBJ2-3, with 15 positions matching TRBD2. The length of the CDR3 is 19 residues. The V and J ends lost 0 bases and 4 bases, in that order; junction bases with no gene match: 9. CDR1 and CDR2 from the germline V gene are SGHRS and YFSETQ. CDR3 DNA sequence: TGCGCCAGCAGCTTGGCCGGACTAGCGGGGGGGCCGGGTCCAGATACGCAGTATTTT. It is translated as CASSLAGLAGGPGPDTQYF. The full variable domain, in which reference TRBV5-1 and TRBJ2-3 provide the parts outside the CDR3, is KAGVTQTPRYLIKTRGQQVTLSCSPISGHRSVSWYQQTPGQGLQFLFEYFSETQRNKGNFPGRFSGRQFSNSRSEMNVSTLELGDSALYLCASSLAGLAGGPGPDTQYFGPGTRLTVL.

The chain carries TRBV6-1 and TRBJ1-4, with D unresolved. Germline CDR1 is MNHNS and CDR2 is SASEGT. Trimming removed 7 bases at V and 4 bases at J, with 10 bases between. This CDR3 is built from 13 residues. The CDR3 nucleotides read TGTGCCAGCACGGGAGTGATTAATGAAAAACTGTTTTTT. This sequence encodes CASTGVINEKLFF.

The V call is TRBV19, the J call TRBJ2-7, with 7 bases identical to TRBD2. Losses at the gene ends were 3 bases for V and 2 bases for J; bases not matched to a gene: 7. The CDR3 is 15 amino acids. Germline lookup yields CDR1 LNHDA and CDR2 SQIVND (reference sequence). This chain's CDR3 is CASSMSSGSTYEQYF. DNA for the CDR3: TGTGCCAGTAGTATGTCTAGCGGTTCTACCTACGAGCAGTACTTC. Full variable domain (rest looked up from reference TRBV19 and TRBJ2-7): DGGITQSPKYLFRKEGQNVTLSCEQNLNHDAMYWYRQDPGQGLRLIYYSQIVNDFQKGDIAEGYSVSREKKESFPLTVTSAQKNPTAFYLCASSMSSGSTYEQYFGPGTRLTVT.

The CDR3: CASSRYTGGRTDTQYF. The DNA for the CDR3 is TGTGCCAGCAGCAGATATACGGGGGGGCGCACAGATACGCAGTATTTT. The chain uses TRBV9 and TRBJ2-3; TRBD2 matches at 8 bases. CDR3 size: 16 residues. The V and J ends lost 4 bases and 1 base, in that order; junction bases with no gene match: 8. Germline V CDR1 and CDR2: SGDLS, YYNGEE. Full variable domain (outside the CDR3, taken from reference TRBV9 and TRBJ2-3): DSGVTQTPKHLITATGQRVTLRCSPRSGDLSVYWYQQSLDQGLQFLIQYYNGEERAKGNILERFSAQQFPDLHSELNLSSLELGDSALYFCASSRYTGGRTDTQYFGPGTRLTVL.

The V call is TRBV7-2, the J call TRBJ1-3, with unresolved D. V was shortened by 5 bases and J by 0 bases, with 14 bases between the two germline ends. Germline CDR1 SGHTA, CDR2 FQGNSA. The CDR3 consists of 16 residues. In DNA form, the CDR3 reads TGTGCCAGCAGCCAGAGATGGGCAAGCTCTGGAAACACCATATATTTT. It yields the protein CASSQRWASSGNTIYF.

The rearrangement joins TRBV27 to TRBJ2-6; 9 bases line up with TRBD1. With V trimmed by 6 bases and J by 2 bases, 8 bases remained unmatched. Germline assignment: CDR1 MNHEY and CDR2 SMNVEV (reference sequence). CDR3 length equals 17 residues. The CDR3 sequence is CASSPTGGGAGANVLTF. CDR3 DNA sequence: TGTGCCAGCAGCCCCACAGGGGGCGGCGCTGGGGCCAACGTCCTGACTTTC.

The CDR3 DNA reads as TGTGCCAGCAGCCAAGATTTACTAGCGTCCGAGCAGTACTTC. Its protein product is CASSQDLLASEQYF. The chain links TRBV14 to TRBJ2-7; TRBD2 matches 7 bases. CDR3 length equals 14 residues. CDR1 and CDR2 (germline): SGHDN, FVKESK. V lost 0 bases, J lost 6 bases, and 5 bases stayed unmatched.

This chain joins TRBV15 and TRBJ2-5; 7 bases are shared with TRBD1. Per germline, CDR1 LNHNV and CDR2 YYDKDF (reference sequence). This CDR3 region has 14 residues. J lost 5 bases, V lost 3 bases, and 6 bases had no gene match. CDR3 amino acids: CATSRGDRVETQYF. In nucleotides, the CDR3 is TGTGCCACCAGCAGGGGAGACAGGGTTGAGACCCAGTACTTC.